This entry lists 27 T cell receptor beta chains sequenced from one sample in a study of metastatic and nonmetastatic thyroid tumors. Via MiXCR, TCRdb re-called the PCR reads. Of some 22,000 clones listed, 24% are singletons. There were no patients who had received any treatment before thyroid surgery. The sample comprised tumor tissue. The receptors stem from a male donor with papillary thyroid cancer or a benign thyroid nodule (not recorded which). Some clones in this sample may be carry-over from other donors' samples.

The chain carries TRBV19 and TRBJ1-5, with D hard to call. This CDR3 is 13 amino acids long. From germline, CDR1 is LNHDA and CDR2 SQIVND (reference sequence). Trimming removed 3 bases at V and 6 bases at J, with 9 bases between. CDR3 coding DNA: TGTGCCAGTAGTATGGCTATCATTCAGCCCCAGCATTTT. Translated: CASSMAIIQPQHF. The full variable domain, its missing parts supplied by reference TRBV19 and TRBJ1-5, is DGGITQSPKYLFRKEGQNVTLSCEQNLNHDAMYWYRQDPGQGLRLIYYSQIVNDFQKGDIAEGYSVSREKKESFPLTVTSAQKNPTAFYLCASSMAIIQPQHFGDGTRLSIL.

This clone was seen at least ten times. This sequence joins TRBV10-2 and TRBJ1-1; unclear D gene. Germline values: CDR1 WSHSY, CDR2 SAAADI. The CDR3 has 14 residues. The ends were cut back, 3 bases at V and 0 bases at J, with 8 bases in the middle. The CDR3 loop is CASSEPELNTEAFF. In DNA form, the CDR3 reads TGCGCCAGCAGTGAACCGGAATTGAACACTGAAGCTTTCTTT.

V gene TRBV7-2 combines with J gene TRBJ2-3, with D possibly TRBD1 on 5 matching bases. The CDR3 is 14 amino acids. V was cut by 0 bases and J by 6 bases, with 10 bases left in between. The germline V gene has CDR1 SGHTA and CDR2 FQGNSA. The CDR3: CASSLAPHRDTQYF. The CDR3 nucleotides are TGTGCCAGCAGCTTAGCGCCCCACAGGGATACGCAGTATTTT.

The V gene is TRBV6-6, the J gene TRBJ1-1; D is unresolved. The CDR3 spans 14 residues. Trimming took off 0 bases at V and 5 bases at J, with 10 bases between the two ends. CDR1 MNHNY and CDR2 SVGAGI come from the germline V gene (reference sequence). The CDR3 protein is CASSYSLGGTEAFF. The CDR3 DNA reads TGTGCCAGCAGTTACTCACTCGGTGGGACTGAAGCTTTCTTT.

As concerns this clone: The junction departs from the called germline gene at one end, perhaps through a read error. The V gene is TRBV28, the J gene TRBJ2-7, with a possible D match to TRBD1 (6 bases). The CDR3 extends over 14 amino acids. From germline, CDR1 is MDHEN and CDR2 SYDVKM. Written as DNA, the CDR3 is TGTGCCAGCAGAACGACAGGAGGCTGCTACGAGCAGAACTTC. This sequence encodes CASRTTGGCYEQNF. Full variable domain (rest looked up from reference TRBV28 and TRBJ2-7): DVKVTQSSRYLVKRTGEKVFLECVQDMDHENMFWYRQDPGLGLRLIYFSYDVKMKEKGDIPEGYSVSREKKERFSLILESASTNQTSMYLCASRTTGGCYEQNFGPGTRLTVT.

This clone was observed many times. This chain connects TRBV10-2 to TRBJ2-1; D remains ambiguous. Deletions cut 2 bases from V and 4 bases from J, with 6 bases between. The CDR3 runs 13 residues. Looked up from germline, CDR1 is WSHSY and CDR2 is SAAADI. The CDR3 region is CASSEARYNEQFF. In DNA form, the CDR3 reads TGCGCCAGCAGTGAGGCCCGGTACAATGAGCAGTTCTTC.

This clone was counted ten times or more. The chain carries TRBV6-1 and TRBJ1-4; D is uncertain. V was pared by 11 bases and J by 7 bases, with 17 bases between. CDR1 and CDR2 (germline): MNHNS, SASEGT. CDR3 length: 13 residues. The CDR3 reads CAVGPPSAEKLFF. In DNA, the CDR3 is TGTGCCGTAGGGCCTCCCTCGGCTGAAAAACTGTTTTTT.

This clone appeared a few times. This sequence joins TRBV24-1 and TRBJ2-1, with 7 bases identical to TRBD2. The CDR3 covers 13 residues. V trimming: 9 bases; J trimming: 5 bases; junction bases outside the gene matches: 6. Looked up from germline, CDR1 is KGHDR and CDR2 is SFDVKD. The CDR3 DNA reads TGTGCCACCGCTAGCGGAGCGGACAATGAGCAGTTCTTC. The encoded protein is CATASGADNEQFF.

Ten or more counts support this clone. This sequence joins TRBV20-1 and TRBJ2-4; perhaps TRBD1 as D (6 bases). Germline values: CDR1 DFQATT, CDR2 SNEGSKA (reference sequence). The CDR3 extends over 15 amino acids. The V and J ends lost 4 bases and 2 bases respectively, with 15 bases between them. The CDR3 is CSAMDRKGPKNIQYF. DNA for the CDR3: TGCAGTGCTATGGACAGAAAAGGACCCAAAAACATTCAGTACTTC.

This clone has at least ten counts. The chain joins TRBV27 to TRBJ2-5; 10 bases align to TRBD2. The CDR3 extends over 16 amino acids. Germline V gives CDR1 MNHEY, CDR2 SMNVEV (reference sequence). V lost 7 bases to trimming and J lost 2 bases; unmatched junction nucleotides: 10. The CDR3: CASMPAASGRQETQYF. In DNA form, the CDR3 reads TGTGCCAGCATGCCGGCGGCTAGCGGGAGACAAGAGACCCAGTACTTC.

The sample holds many counts of this clone. CDR3 DNA: TGCAGCGGGGTGGGGGCGGGTATGGGTACGCAGTATTTT. Translated: CSGVGAGMGTQYF. The V gene is TRBV29-1, the J gene TRBJ2-3; tentatively, D is TRBD1 (6 bases). Per the germline V gene, CDR1 is SQVTM and CDR2 is ANQGSEA. There are 13 residues in the CDR3. V was clipped by 7 bases and J by 8 bases, with 19 bases between them.

The chain has TRBV7-2 and TRBJ2-7, with no clear D. V lost 5 bases and J lost 4, with 9 bases in between. CDR1 is SGHTA and CDR2 is FQGNSA in the germline V gene. The CDR3 loop spans 12 amino acids. DNA for the CDR3: TGTGCCAGCAGCATAGACACGTACGAGCAGTACTTC. Translated, it gives CASSIDTYEQYF.

On this clone: This same CDR3 is encoded by further DNA sequences in the sample. The gene calls are TRBV9 and TRBJ2-3; 8 nucleotides agree with TRBD2. Germline loops: CDR1 SGDLS, CDR2 YYNGEE. The CDR3 is 17 amino acids. J was trimmed by 4 bases and V by 3 bases; bases with no gene match: 13. The CDR3 region has the DNA TGTGCCAGCAGCGCTGCACCCAGCGGGAGAGGCCCAGATACGCAGTATTTT. Encoded protein: CASSAAPSGRGPDTQYF. The full variable domain, with the rest looked up from reference TRBV9 and TRBJ2-3, is DSGVTQTPKHLITATGQRVTLRCSPRSGDLSVYWYQQSLDQGLQFLIQYYNGEERAKGNILERFSAQQFPDLHSELNLSSLELGDSALYFCASSAAPSGRGPDTQYFGPGTRLTVL.

This clone is medium-sized by share. In DNA form, the CDR3 reads TGCAGTGCTGGAGGAATAACTGGACTCGTCTACGAGCAGTACTTC. Translated: CSAGGITGLVYEQYF. J is TRBJ2-7 and V is TRBV20-1, with D possibly matching TRBD2 (5 bases). The CDR3 is made up of 15 amino acids. In germline, CDR1 is DFQATT, CDR2 SNEGSKA (reference sequence). V lost 5 bases, J lost 3 bases, and 20 bases lay in between.

As for this clone: A read error is likely, as this CDR3 ends without the conserved phenylalanine or tryptophan. The chain uses TRBV19 and TRBJ2-1; unclear D gene. Trimming removed 4 bases at V and 5 bases at J, with 12 bases between. This CDR3 is 14 amino acids long. Looked up from germline, CDR1 is LNHDA and CDR2 is SQIVND (reference sequence). The CDR3 spells CASSRYSSNNEQFC. CDR3 nucleotide sequence: TGTGCCAGTAGTAGGTACAGTTCCAACAATGAGCAGTTCTGC.

In its sample, this clone was seen many times. V gene TRBV4-1 combines with J gene TRBJ2-7; 7 positions match TRBD1. The V gene end was trimmed by 4 bases and the J gene end by 6 bases; junction bases not matched to a gene: 3. Germline CDR1 MGHRA, CDR2 YSYEKL. The CDR3 spans 12 residues. In DNA form, the CDR3 reads TGCGCCAGCAGCCCCACAGGGGTCGAGCAGTACTTC. Protein: CASSPTGVEQYF.

The sample holds many counts of this clone. The rearrangement links TRBV4-3 to TRBJ2-1; TRBD2 aligns across 9 bases. The junction had 10 bases not matched to a gene; V was cut back by 0 bases and J by 7 bases. Germline values: CDR1 LGHNA, CDR2 YSLEER. The CDR3 has 17 amino acids. CDR3 protein: CASSQDGRGLAGNEQFF. In nucleotides, the CDR3 is TGCGCCAGCAGCCAAGATGGAAGGGGACTAGCCGGGAATGAGCAGTTCTTC.

This clone was found many times. V is TRBV5-4 and J is TRBJ1-1, with no clear D. This CDR3 spans 15 amino acids. V gave up 2 bases and J gave up 0 bases, with 11 bases separating them. From germline, CDR1 is SGHNT and CDR2 YYREEE (reference sequence). The DNA for the CDR3 is TGTGCCAGCAGCTTTACAGAATCCATGAACACTGAAGCTTTCTTT. Translating gives CASSFTESMNTEAFF.

This clone was seen at least ten times. The chain combines TRBV19 with TRBJ2-7; D not certain. Germline lookup yields CDR1 LNHDA and CDR2 SQIVND (reference sequence). The CDR3 extends over 14 amino acids. Trimming pared 3 bases from V and 3 bases from J, leaving 12 bases between. The CDR3: CASSMSEGFYEQYF. CDR3 coding DNA: TGTGCCAGTAGTATGAGTGAAGGCTTCTACGAGCAGTACTTC.

For this clone: Possible read error: a much larger clone is one base away. This sample includes further DNA sequences coding for the same CDR3. Here the CDR3 reads CASSQTSGRAPYQETQYF. DNA for the CDR3: TGTGCCAGCAGCCAGACTAGCGGTAGGGCCCCGTACCAAGAGACCCAGTACTTC. The chain recombines TRBV11-1 with TRBJ2-5; 9 bases align to TRBD2. The ends lost 5 bases at V and 0 bases at J; junction bases unmatched: 13. This CDR3 is 18 amino acids long. Germline V lookup: CDR1 SGHAT, CDR2 FQDESV (reference sequence).

A remark on this clone: Sequence at one end of the junction differs from germline and may be a read error. The CDR3 sequence: CASSLGGSGTDTQYF. Here the CDR3 DNA reads TGCGCCAGCAGCTTGGGCGGGAGTGGCACAGACACGCAGTATTTT. The chain has TRBV5-1 and TRBJ2-3, with 7 bases matching TRBD2. Germline CDR1 is SGHRS and CDR2 is YFSETQ. This CDR3 is 15 amino acids long.

In regard to this clone: The junction does not match germline at one end; this may be a read error. The V gene is TRBV12-3 or TRBV12-4, the J gene TRBJ1-5, with 7 positions matching TRBD1. CDR3 length: 15 residues. The CDR3, as DNA: TGTGCCCGCAGTTTTACAGGGGATTTCGATCAGCCCCAGGATTTT. Protein product: CARSFTGDFDQPQDF.

This clone was picked up many times. This sequence joins TRBV28 and TRBJ2-5; D is ambiguous. Germline values: CDR1 MDHEN, CDR2 SYDVKM. Between the trimmed V and J ends, which lost 2 bases and 5 bases, there was a span of 9 bases. The CDR3 runs to 13 residues. The chain's CDR3 is CASSLPSLETQYF. Written as DNA, the CDR3 is TGTGCCAGCAGTTTACCTAGTCTGGAGACCCAGTACTTC.

This clone was counted many times. The chain links TRBV6-5 to TRBJ2-7, with 9 bases matching TRBD1. This CDR3 has 20 amino acids. Germline loops: CDR1 MNHEY, CDR2 SVGAGI. V dropped 7 bases and J dropped 6; count of bases not matched to a gene: 28. The CDR3 sequence: CASKRPPTGGFGSGPREQYF. DNA for the CDR3: TGTGCCAGCAAACGTCCCCCAACAGGGGGCTTTGGTAGCGGGCCCCGCGAGCAGTACTTC.

This clone was detected ten times or more. The chain joins TRBV19 to TRBJ1-2, with unresolved D. The length of the CDR3 is 11 residues. Looked up from germline, CDR1 is LNHDA and CDR2 is SQIVND (reference sequence). Trimming pared 7 bases from V and 5 bases from J, leaving 8 bases between. The DNA for the CDR3 is TGTGCCAGTAAAAACAGATATGGCTACACCTTC. It specifies CASKNRYGYTF.

This rearrangement joins TRBV18 to TRBJ2-3; D unclear. Germline V lookup: CDR1 KGHSH, CDR2 LQKENI. V was cut by 2 bases and J by 1 base, with 7 bases left in between. CDR3 size: 14 residues. This CDR3 reads CASSPGRGTDTQYF. The CDR3 nucleotides read TGTGCCAGCTCACCAGGACGGGGCACAGATACGCAGTATTTT. The whole variable domain, remainder taken from reference TRBV18 and TRBJ2-3, is NAGVMQNPRHLVRRRGQEARLRCSPMKGHSHVYWYRQLPEEGLKFMVYLQKENIIDESGMPKERFSAEFPKEGPSILRIQQVVRGDSAAYFCASSPGRGTDTQYFGPGTRLTVL.

Worth noting for this clone: Germline and junction disagree at one end, which may indicate a read error. This chain uses TRBV6-5 with TRBJ1-2; the D gene is possibly TRBD1 (5 bases). CDR3 length: 15 amino acids. The V gene's germline CDR1 is MNHEY and CDR2 SVGAGI. The CDR3 sequence: CASSYSSRVVYGHTF. Written as DNA, the CDR3 is TGTGCCAGCAGTTACTCGAGCAGGGTGGTGTATGGCCACACCTTC.